This entry is about one TCR beta chain. This entry comes from a study of blood T cell repertoires in COVID-19. CDR1 and CDR2 (germline): SGHRS, YFSETQ. This CDR3 is 16 amino acids long. Deletions cut 0 bases from V and 2 bases from J, with 14 bases between. Clones were sequenced by immunoSEQ multiplex PCR, and TCRdb holds only the in-frame ones, with some missing. The sample lists fewer than 200,000 clones, 78% occurring once. The source material was PBMCs or T cells enriched from blood (not recorded which). The V gene is TRBV5-1, the J gene TRBJ2-5; possible D gene TRBD2, 5 bases. This clonotype was obtained from a woman aged 50 to 60 who had recovered from COVID-19. CDR3 loop: CASSLEVITGQETQYF. CDR3 nucleotides: TGCGCCAGCAGCTTGGAAGTCATCACGGGACAAGAGACCCAGTACTTC.